The TCR beta chain described here comes from a study of identical twins. Study results and limitations: Excess low generation probability was seen in twin-shared out-of-frame alpha sequences.

CDR3 size: 16 residues. The ends were cut back, 2 bases at V and 1 base at J, with 14 bases in the middle. This clonotype was seen more than once but under ten times. Its antigen remains unidentified. From the 5' RACE reads, TCRdb called clonotypes with MiXCR, one entry per CDR3 protein. Among roughly 700,000 distinct CDR3 sequences listed, about 9.4% were seen once. These data were likewise used in another study, on yellow fever vaccine responses in identical twins.

The source of this sequence is a woman aged 18-29 years in good health. The sequenced sample consisted of PBMCs. V usage is TRBV12-3 or TRBV12-4 and J usage is TRBJ2-5, with D possibly being TRBD2 (5 bases). In nucleotides, the CDR3 is TGTGCCAGCAGTTTACGAGGGAGCGCCCCCCAAGAGACCCAGTACTTC. This gives the protein CASSLRGSAPQETQYF.